The 8 T cell receptor beta chains presented below share a single source sample, sequenced in a study of T cells in Graves' hyperthyroidism and ophthalmopathy. Amplified TCR beta CDR3 regions came from RNA transcripts. Using the HTBI primer set, a first-round RT-PCR was run on the TCR CDR3. TCRdb re-analysed the multiplex PCR reads in MiXCR, keeping a single row per CDR3 protein. This table has a few hundred thousand distinct CDR3 sequences, about 15% appearing once. Input material: blood. The source of these receptors is a woman under 40 with Graves' hyperthyroidism.

This clonotype was observed at least ten times. This chain joins TRBV28 and TRBJ2-5, with 12 nucleotides matching TRBD2. This CDR3 contains 12 residues. CDR1 is MDHEN and CDR2 is SYDVKM in the germline V gene. This CDR3 reads CATTSGSWTQYF. The CDR3 DNA is TGTGCGACGACTAGCGGGAGTTGGACCCAGTACTTC.

This clonotype was picked up many times. The chain couples TRBV29-1 to TRBJ1-1; D remains unclear. The CDR3 covers 13 residues. The ends were cut back, 7 bases at V and 0 bases at J, with 12 bases in the middle. Germline V gene data show CDR1 as SQVTM and CDR2 as ANQGSEA. CDR3 residues: CSALVDLNTEAFF. CDR3 DNA sequence: TGCAGCGCCTTGGTCGACCTGAACACTGAAGCTTTCTTT.

This clonotype was seen at least ten times. The rearrangement joins TRBV4-1 to TRBJ2-1; D remains unclear. The length of the CDR3 is 15 residues. V shed 1 base and J shed 7 bases, with 14 bases lying between them. Germline CDR1 MGHRA, CDR2 YSYEKL. CDR3 in amino acids: CASSQVSSSRNEQFF. CDR3 coding DNA: TGCGCCAGCAGCCAAGTTTCCTCAAGTCGGAATGAGCAGTTCTTC.

The chain recombines TRBV14 with TRBJ2-5; D is unclear. Germline V gene lookup returns CDR1 SGHDN and CDR2 FVKESK. Between the trimmed V and J ends, which lost 1 base and 5 bases, there was a span of 20 bases. The CDR3 has 17 amino acids. CDR3 sequence reads: CASSQGPSGAAQETQYF. The DNA for the CDR3 is TGTGCCAGCAGCCAAGGTCCCTCGGGTGCAGCCCAGGAGACCCAGTACTTC. The full variable domain, its missing parts supplied by reference TRBV14 and TRBJ2-5, is EAGVTQFPSHSVIEKGQTVTLRCDPISGHDNLYWYRRVMGKEIKFLLHFVKESKQDESGMPNNRFLAERTGGTYSTLKVQPAELEDSGVYFCASSQGPSGAAQETQYFGPGTRLLVL.

This clonotype was seen at least ten times. The V call is TRBV28, the J call TRBJ1-6, with TRBD1 matching over 7 bases. Germline V gene sequence: CDR1 MDHEN, CDR2 SYDVKM. The V and J ends lost 5 bases and 7 bases, in that order; junction bases with no gene match: 8. CDR3 length equals 15 residues. For the CDR3, the DNA is TGTGCCAGCAGTCCCAGACAGGGCGTGAATTCACCCCTCCACTTT. Translating gives CASSPRQGVNSPLHF. Supplemented by reference TRBV28 and TRBJ1-6, the full variable domain reads DVKVTQSSRYLVKRTGEKVFLECVQDMDHENMFWYRQDPGLGLRLIYFSYDVKMKEKGDIPEGYSVSREKKERFSLILESASTNQTSMYLCASSPRQGVNSPLHFGNGTRLTVT.

At least ten counts were recorded for this clonotype. CDR3 bases: TGCAGCGTTGACGGTGAACGTGAGCAGTTCTTC. Its protein product is CSVDGEREQFF. The chain joins TRBV29-1 to TRBJ2-1; D unresolved. This CDR3 spans 11 amino acids. Germline-derived CDR1 and CDR2 are SQVTM and ANQGSEA. V gave up 3 bases and J gave up 9 bases, with 9 bases separating them.

The chain joins TRBV9 to TRBJ2-6; D is possibly TRBD1 (6 bases). The CDR3 runs to 16 residues. The V end lost 4 bases, the J end lost 0 bases, and 11 bases lay between the germline ends. Germline V gene sequence: CDR1 SGDLS, CDR2 YYNGEE. The CDR3 sequence: CASSLTGSSGANVLTF. CDR3 bases: TGTGCCAGCAGCCTCACAGGGAGCTCTGGGGCCAACGTCCTGACTTTC.

This clonotype was seen more than once but under ten times. An end of the junction does not agree with germline; a read error may underlie this. The rearrangement uses TRBV3-1 and TRBJ2-1; 9 bases are shared with TRBD2. This CDR3 region has 17 residues. The germline gives CDR1 LGHDT, CDR2 YNNKEL (reference sequence). The DNA of the CDR3 is TGTGCCAGCAGCCAAGAGGGGGGACTAGCAATTCCCAATGAGCAGCTCTTC. Translated: CASSQEGGLAIPNEQLF.